These 10 T cell receptor beta chains were all obtained from the same sample, sequenced in a study of shared clonotypes between healthy human individuals. TCRdb keeps only in-frame clones here, not all; method: immunoSEQ multiplex PCR. The sample records fewer than 850,000 clones, less than 95% being singletons. Sample: memory CD8+ T cells from PBMCs. Subset described: CD45RO+ cells pooled with CCR7-negative TemRA cells. These receptor sequences come from a man aged 18-30 years in good health. Some clones in this sample may be carry-over from other donors' samples.

The chain has TRBV5-1 and TRBJ2-7; no definite D call. Trimming cost V 4 bases and J 3 bases, with 14 bases left between them. Germline CDR1 SGHRS, CDR2 YFSETQ. CDR3 length: 14 amino acids. The CDR3 bases are TGCGCCAGCAGCCTCACGGGTCCCCTCTACGAGCAGTACTTC. This translates into CASSLTGPLYEQYF.

The chain links TRBV7-9 to TRBJ2-1; D is perhaps TRBD2 (5 bases). V lost 3 bases to trimming and J lost 11 bases, with 8 bases between them. Germline assignment: CDR1 SEHNR and CDR2 FQNEAQ (reference sequence). The CDR3 sequence is 11 residues long. CDR3 coding DNA: TGTGCCAGCAGCTTGGACTGGAAGCAGTTCTTC. It codes for CASSLDWKQFF.

The chain couples TRBV6-1 to TRBJ1-2, with D uncertain. V shed 6 bases and J shed 5 bases, with 16 bases lying between them. Germline-derived CDR1 and CDR2 are MNHNS and SASEGT. This CDR3 is built from 14 residues. CDR3 bases: TGTGCCAGCAGAGGGTTACATTCCCGATATGGCTACACCTTC. It yields the protein CASRGLHSRYGYTF.

The chain recombines TRBV28 with TRBJ1-1; D call uncertain. Looked up from germline, CDR1 is MDHEN and CDR2 is SYDVKM. V was trimmed by 1 base and J by 1 base, leaving 4 bases between them. The CDR3 totals 13 residues. CDR3 sequence (DNA): TGTGCCAGCAGTTTATCCTGGAACACTGAAGCTTTCTTT. Its protein is CASSLSWNTEAFF.

This clone was counted once. J is TRBJ2-3 and V is TRBV7-2; TRBD2 aligns across 13 bases. This CDR3 region has 16 residues. Trimming removed 5 bases from V and 11 bases from J; junction bases left unmatched: 13. Germline loops: CDR1 SGHTA, CDR2 FQGNSA. The CDR3 nucleotides read TGTGCCAGCAGCCCTAGACCGGGACTAGCGGGAACTTGGCAGTATTTT. This gives the protein CASSPRPGLAGTWQYF.

The genes are TRBV7-9 and TRBJ1-1; TRBD1 matches at 9 bases. This CDR3 has 14 residues. V shed 4 bases, J shed 8 bases, and the junction held 8 bases outside the gene matches. The germline gives CDR1 SEHNR, CDR2 FQNEAQ (reference sequence). The chain's CDR3 is CASSSQTGGKEAFF. CDR3 coding DNA: TGTGCCAGCAGCTCACAGACAGGGGGTAAGGAAGCTTTCTTT.

This clone showed up just once. The chain uses TRBV5-1 and TRBJ2-3; D is unclear. Trimming took off 0 bases at V and 0 bases at J, with 11 bases between the two ends. From germline, CDR1 is SGHRS and CDR2 YFSETQ. This CDR3 has 16 amino acids. CDR3: CASSLGVAQSTDTQYF. Written as DNA, the CDR3 is TGCGCCAGCAGCTTGGGGGTGGCGCAGAGCACAGATACGCAGTATTTT.

The chain links TRBV5-1 to TRBJ1-1, with D hard to call. Germline loops: CDR1 SGHRS, CDR2 YFSETQ. The CDR3 contains 16 residues. The V gene lost 1 base and the J gene lost 1 base, with 14 bases spanning the gap. Here the CDR3 DNA reads TGCGCCAGCAGCTTGATAAGTGTGGCCGCGAACACTGAAGCTTTCTTT. This encodes CASSLISVAANTEAFF. Using reference TRBV5-1 and TRBJ1-1 for the parts outside the CDR3, the full variable domain is KAGVTQTPRYLIKTRGQQVTLSCSPISGHRSVSWYQQTPGQGLQFLFEYFSETQRNKGNFPGRFSGRQFSNSRSEMNVSTLELGDSALYLCASSLISVAANTEAFFGQGTRLTVV.

The V call is TRBV6-1, the J call TRBJ2-7, with a possible D match to TRBD1 (5 bases). V was clipped by 6 bases and J by 4 bases, with 19 bases between them. The CDR3 is 15 amino acids. Germline assignment: CDR1 MNHNS and CDR2 SASEGT. CDR3 in amino acids: CASRGTGSLPYEQYF. The DNA of the CDR3 is TGTGCCAGCAGAGGTACAGGCAGTCTTCCTTACGAGCAGTACTTC.

This clone appeared a single time. J is TRBJ2-1 and V is TRBV7-6, with a possible D match to TRBD2 (6 bases). V lost 4 bases and J 8 bases, leaving 12 bases between the germline ends. This CDR3 is built from 13 residues. Germline CDR1 reads SGHVS; CDR2 reads FNYEAQ. The DNA of the CDR3 is TGTGCCAGCAGCTCTCCGGGACTCGATGAGCAGTTCTTC. Translation gives CASSSPGLDEQFF.